This TCR beta chain emerged from a study of blood T cell repertoires in COVID-19. The junction had 12 bases not matched to a gene; V was cut back by 5 bases and J by 2 bases. Germline V gene lookup returns CDR1 GTSNPN and CDR2 SVGIG (reference sequence). This CDR3 has 17 residues. TCRdb's copy holds only in-frame clones and misses some; the assay was immunoSEQ multiplex PCR. The repertoire holds some 60,000 clones, with approximately 80% as singletons. Sequenced sample: peripheral blood. The V gene is TRBV30, the J gene TRBJ2-1, with 10 bases that match TRBD2. The source is a man between 25 and 39 years old with COVID-19, enrolled during active disease. In nucleotides, the CDR3 is TGTGCCTGGGCAGGCTCTCTAGCGGGGGCTACCTACAATGAGCAGTTCTTC. It codes for CAWAGSLAGATYNEQFF.